This is a list of T cell receptor beta chains from one sample in a study of blood T cell repertoires in COVID-19. Clones were read by immunoSEQ multiplex PCR, and TCRdb kept only the in-frame ones, dropping some. The sample consists of about 460,000 clones, less than 90% of them appearing once. Sequences were obtained from PBMCs or T cells enriched from blood (not recorded which). These receptors were taken from a woman aged 60 to 75 who had recovered from COVID-19. CDR3s include the opening cysteine and the closing phenylalanine or tryptophan. The order of the fields is CDR3 length, V gene, D gene, CDR3 protein. The D gene is left open where the match is weak.

17,TRBV7-2,-,CASSFRGIIGNQETQYF
16,TRBV2,TRBD2,CASSEGLAGSTDTQYF
14,TRBV11-3,-,CASSLSVVTDTQYF
12,TRBV30,-,CASTRDSYEQYF
16,TRBV24-1,TRBD1,CATSRTGGQRDYGYTF
15,TRBV10-3,-,CAISGPTGGTDTQYF
15,TRBV10-3,TRBD1,CAISSGTADYNEQFF
14,TRBV19,-,CASKPTESYNEQFF
16,TRBV5-8,TRBD1,CASSLGSGTVFYEQYF
13,TRBV13,-,CASSPGVPNEQFF
14,TRBV24-1,-,CATSDVEPSRGYTF
15,TRBV6-5,TRBD1,CASSPGTARGNEQFF
13,TRBV27,-,CASSPGHLFGYTF
13,TRBV7-2,-,CASSLSLNYGYTF
14,TRBV2,TRBD1,CASSGTGGYQPQHF
22,TRBV1,-,CTSSQTSGGSVLAGCSYNEQFF
18,TRBV11-3,-,CASSLEGYGDKEDYGYTF
13,TRBV3-1/TRBV3-2,-,CASSQAPQRGYTF
16,TRBV7-6,TRBD1,CASSLGGGTGTYEQYF
13,TRBV6-5,TRBD1,CASQTGAVTEAFF
12,TRBV18,-,CASSSTGGGYTF
15,TRBV19,-,CASKLSRTINYGYTF
16,TRBV10-3,-,CAISETVQGHNSPLHF
16,TRBV7-6,TRBD2,CASSLARSSGGGEQFF
15,TRBV4-1,-,CASSQEQTSNQPQHF
13,TRBV6-5,-,CASRAQSNQPQHF
13,TRBV5-1,TRBD1,CASSSRGAGGYTF
14,TRBV29-1,TRBD1,CSVAPTGNNEKLFF
17,TRBV4-1,-,CASRPGGEGWANYGYTF
15,TRBV5-1,-,CASSSEGWGGYGYTF
17,TRBV7-8,-,CASSFLTGVSSGNTIYF
14,TRBV5-1,TRBD1,CASSFRTGDGEQYF
11,TRBV29-1,-,CSVAGGNTIYF
16,TRBV6-1,-,CASSEALLGGYYGYTF
18,TRBV18,-,CASSLYHTQGTGANVLTF
13,TRBV7-9,-,CASGQSFNYGYTF
12,TRBV7-2,TRBD1,CASSFPGGGYTF
16,TRBV5-1,TRBD1,CASRGQGSYGGETQYF
16,TRBV7-2,TRBD2,CASSRGGSSSYNEQFF
12,TRBV16,TRBD2,CASSAGAYEQYF
15,TRBV18,TRBD1,CASSPPWGQGTEAFF
13,TRBV29-1,-,CSVTGSPNYGYTF
13,TRBV19,TRBD1,CASERTGVTEAFF
13,TRBV10-2,TRBD1,CASVGQGAGEQYF
14,TRBV6-6,-,CASRSTVSTDTQYF
15,TRBV5-1,-,CASSPSSEMNTEAFF
13,TRBV2,-,CASKKTDSYGYTF
16,TRBV24-1,TRBD1,CATSDPGTGGNEKLFF
16,TRBV7-2,TRBD1,CASSLLTGVGNQPQHF